The source of this TCR beta chain is a study of response to subunit inactivated influenza vaccine. This clonotype was recorded a few times. CDR3 length: 18 amino acids. Germline values: CDR1 SGHRS, CDR2 YFSETQ. V gave up 0 bases and J gave up 8 bases; unmatched junction bases: 12. TCRdb passed the RT-PCR reads through MiXCR, listing each CDR3 protein once. In the table there are approximately 480,000 distinct CDR3 sequences, approximately 9.9% of which are singletons. V is TRBV5-1 and J is TRBJ2-1; the match to TRBD2 covers 12 bases. The clonotype was recovered from a man aged 45-60 years who received an inactivated influenza vaccine. The sample was PBMCs from blood, taken more than 35 days after vaccination. This CDR3 is CASSLASGRAGFFYEQFF. The CDR3 DNA is TGCGCCAGCAGCTTGGCTAGCGGGAGGGCCGGTTTTTTCTATGAGCAGTTCTTC.